The 28 T cell receptor beta chains in this list originate from one sample, sequenced in a study of cytomegalovirus exposure and HLA in healthy donors. Both 60 Vbeta primers and 13 Jbeta primers went into the PCR. TCRdb keeps only in-frame clones here, not all; method: immunoSEQ multiplex PCR. Among tens of thousands of clones listed, around two thirds were seen once. Sequenced sample: PBMCs. Receptors originate from a man aged 25-45 years in good health and CMV-seronegative.

The V call is TRBV14, the J call TRBJ2-7; 8 bases are a match to TRBD1. The V segment lost 8 bases and the J segment 6 bases; nucleotides outside the gene matches: 3. Germline values: CDR1 SGHDN, CDR2 FVKESK. CDR3 length: 11 amino acids. The CDR3 reads CASGTGSEQYF. CDR3 bases: TGTGCCAGCGGGACAGGTTCCGAGCAGTACTTC.

The chain carries TRBV10-3 and TRBJ1-1; TRBD1 might be the D (5 bases). In germline, CDR1 is ENHRY, CDR2 SYGVKD. V lost 7 bases to trimming and J lost 1 base, with 13 bases between them. This CDR3 contains 14 residues. The CDR3: CAINPGQGNTEAFF. In nucleotides, the CDR3 is TGTGCCATCAACCCGGGCCAGGGGAACACTGAAGCTTTCTTT.

About this clone itself: Distinct nucleotide sequences in the sample also encode this CDR3. The chain couples TRBV19 to TRBJ1-5; 9 bases match TRBD1. The V segment lost 4 bases and the J segment 4 bases; nucleotides outside the gene matches: 2. This CDR3 is 14 amino acids long. Germline-derived CDR1 and CDR2 are LNHDA and SQIVND (reference sequence). CDR3 sequence (DNA): TGTGCCAGTAGTACGGGACAGGGAAATCAGCCCCAGCATTTT. Protein product: CASSTGQGNQPQHF.

J is TRBJ1-5 and V is TRBV18; a weak D match, TRBD1 (5 bases). The germline V gene encodes CDR1 KGHSH and CDR2 LQKENI. This CDR3 is 14 amino acids long. V was shortened by 4 bases and J by 2 bases, with 9 bases between the two germline ends. CDR3 DNA: TGTGCCAGCTCACGGGGGGATGGCAATCAGCCCCAGCATTTT. Amino acids: CASSRGDGNQPQHF.

The chain combines TRBV29-1 with TRBJ2-3; maybe TRBD2 (6 bases). Deletions cut 3 bases from V and 0 bases from J, with 13 bases between. This CDR3 region has 15 residues. Germline CDR1 SQVTM, CDR2 ANQGSEA. The CDR3 nucleotides read TGCAGCGTTGACTCTGGCGGGGCTAGCACAGATACGCAGTATTTT. This gives the protein CSVDSGGASTDTQYF.

The chain links TRBV6-6 to TRBJ1-2; the match to TRBD1 covers 7 bases. Germline V CDR1 and CDR2: MNHNY, SVGAGI (reference sequence). V shed 7 bases and J 0 bases; nucleotides not matched to a gene: 5. The CDR3 has 14 amino acids. The CDR3: CASNSGGANYGYTF. The CDR3 DNA sequence: TGTGCCAGCAACTCAGGGGGAGCTAACTATGGCTACACCTTC.

V and J are TRBV14 and TRBJ2-1, with 9 nucleotides matching TRBD2. This CDR3 has 15 amino acids. The V segment lost 4 bases and the J segment 3 bases; nucleotides outside the gene matches: 4. Germline V gene sequence: CDR1 SGHDN, CDR2 FVKESK. The CDR3 loop reads CASSLSGRVYNEQFF. The CDR3 DNA sequence: TGTGCCAGCAGCCTTAGCGGGAGAGTCTACAATGAGCAGTTCTTC.

This rearrangement joins TRBV4-1 to TRBJ2-2, with TRBD2 matching over 8 bases. This CDR3 spans 16 amino acids. Germline V gene lookup returns CDR1 MGHRA and CDR2 YSYEKL. Germline trimming cut 2 bases from V and 6 bases from J; bases unmatched to any gene: 8. The CDR3 loop reads CASSQLSGGGAGELFF. DNA of the CDR3: TGCGCCAGCAGCCAACTAAGCGGGGGAGGCGCCGGGGAGCTGTTTTTT.

Only one count was recorded for this clone. The V gene is TRBV11-2, the J gene TRBJ2-5; TRBD1 aligns across 8 bases. J gave up 5 bases and V 1 base, and 6 bases lay outside the gene matches. There are 15 residues in the CDR3. Germline loops: CDR1 SGHAT, CDR2 FQNNGV. The CDR3 loop is CASSLVRQGLETQYF. In nucleotides, the CDR3 is TGTGCCAGCAGCTTAGTTCGACAGGGGTTGGAGACCCAGTACTTC.

Only one count was recorded for this clone. The chain joins TRBV7-8 to TRBJ1-2; D gene unclear. Looked up from germline, CDR1 is SGHVS and CDR2 is FQNEAQ. CDR3 length equals 15 residues. V shed 3 bases and J shed 0 bases, with 11 bases lying between them. The CDR3 loop is CASSLLVLANYGYTF. The CDR3 nucleotides are TGTGCCAGCAGCTTGCTGGTCCTAGCTAACTATGGCTACACCTTC.

V and J are TRBV10-3 and TRBJ2-2; 9 bases agree with TRBD1. The CDR3 consists of 15 residues. Germline values: CDR1 ENHRY, CDR2 SYGVKD. J lost 0 bases, V lost 8 bases, and 4 bases had no gene match. CDR3 in amino acids: CAIGQGLANTGELFF. The CDR3 DNA is TGTGCCATCGGACAGGGGCTCGCGAACACCGGGGAGCTGTTTTTT.

The count of this clone is one. The chain carries TRBV27 and TRBJ2-3; 8 bases align to TRBD2. The germline CDR1 and CDR2 sequences are MNHEY and SMNVEV (reference sequence). The CDR3 is 14 amino acids. Losses at the gene ends were 5 bases for V and 1 base for J; bases not matched to a gene: 2. CDR3 sequence: CASSLSGGTDTQYF. CDR3 nucleotides: TGTGCCAGCAGTCTTAGCGGGGGCACAGATACGCAGTATTTT.

The chain recombines TRBV13 with TRBJ2-5; D is undetermined. CDR1 PRHDT and CDR2 FYEKMQ come from the germline V gene (reference sequence). Trimming shortened V by 4 bases and J by 5 bases, and 11 bases separated the two germline ends. This CDR3 has 13 residues. The CDR3 is CASSSRSFETQYF. As DNA, the CDR3 is TGTGCCAGCAGCTCGAGATCCTTCGAGACCCAGTACTTC.

This chain uses TRBV7-9 with TRBJ1-3; weak D call: TRBD1 (5 bases). The CDR3 loop spans 14 amino acids. Trimming left V 4 bases short and J 2 bases short, with 9 bases between. The V gene's germline CDR1 is SEHNR and CDR2 FQNEAQ (reference sequence). Here the CDR3 reads CASSSPGTGNTIYF. The CDR3 DNA is TGTGCCAGCAGCTCCCCAGGGACTGGAAACACCATATATTTT.

The J gene is TRBJ1-4, the V gene TRBV15; 9 bases are a match to TRBD1. Germline V gene data show CDR1 as LNHNV and CDR2 as YYDKDF (reference sequence). The ends lost 5 bases at V and 7 bases at J; junction bases unmatched: 8. This CDR3 has 15 amino acids. DNA for the CDR3: TGTGCCACCAGCGTTCACAGGGGGCTCGCTGAAAAACTGTTTTTT. Translated, it gives CATSVHRGLAEKLFF. Based on the CDR3 plus reference TRBV15 and TRBJ1-4, the full variable domain is DAMVIQNPRYQVTQFGKPVTLSCSQTLNHNVMYWYQQKSSQAPKLLFHYYDKDFNNEADTPDNFQSRRPNTSFCFLDIRSPGLGDTAMYLCATSVHRGLAEKLFFGSGTQLSVL.

This clone occurred a few times. The V and J genes are TRBV4-1 and TRBJ1-2, with a tentative D call TRBD1 (5 bases). CDR3 length: 17 residues. The V gene's germline CDR1 is MGHRA and CDR2 YSYEKL. Between the trimmed V and J ends, which lost 1 base and 7 bases, there was a span of 22 bases. As DNA, the CDR3 is TGCGCCAGCAGCCAAGGGCAGCGACAGAGCACTGGTGGTGGCTACACCTTC. This sequence encodes CASSQGQRQSTGGGYTF.

The J gene is TRBJ2-5, the V gene TRBV18; D remains unclear. There are 15 residues in the CDR3. Germline V CDR1 and CDR2: KGHSH, LQKENI. The V and J ends lost 1 base and 3 bases respectively, with 12 bases between them. This CDR3 is CASSPLAGFEETQYF. Here the CDR3 DNA reads TGTGCCAGCTCACCACTAGCCGGGTTCGAAGAGACCCAGTACTTC.

V usage is TRBV5-4 and J usage is TRBJ2-3; 8 bases are a match to TRBD2. The germline gives CDR1 SGHNT, CDR2 YYREEE (reference sequence). V lost 0 bases, J lost 0 bases, and 3 bases stayed unmatched. This CDR3 contains 16 residues. CDR3 loop: CASSLGTSKSTDTQYF. The CDR3 coding sequence is TGTGCCAGCAGCTTGGGGACTAGCAAAAGCACAGATACGCAGTATTTT.

The rearrangement uses TRBV7-2 and TRBJ2-5; the match to TRBD2 covers 9 bases. The end of the DNA is better explained by TRBJ2-7, so the J call may be wrong. The V gene's germline CDR1 is SGHTA and CDR2 FQGNSA. This CDR3 comprises 16 residues. The CDR3 nucleotides read TGTGCCAGCAGCTTAGATTTGACTAGCGGTACCTACGAGCAGTACTTC. It is translated as CASSLDLTSGTYEQYF.

The rearrangement links TRBV27 to TRBJ2-7, with D maybe TRBD1 (6 bases). V was pared by 3 bases and J by 4 bases, with 10 bases between. The CDR3 spans 13 residues. Per the germline V gene, CDR1 is MNHEY and CDR2 is SMNVEV (reference sequence). The CDR3 nucleotides read TGTGCCAGCAGTTTCTGGCAGGGGTACGAGCAGTACTTC. It translates to CASSFWQGYEQYF.

This clone appeared a single time. The V call is TRBV7-9, the J call TRBJ1-4, with 8 bases lining up with TRBD1. This CDR3 is built from 17 residues. The J segment lost 1 base and the V segment lost 4 bases, leaving 8 bases of the junction unmatched. CDR1 is SEHNR, CDR2 FQNEAQ, per germline (reference sequence). In DNA, the CDR3 is TGTGCCAGCAGCTCTACAAGGACAGGGCAAACTAATGAAAAACTGTTTTTT. Its translation: CASSSTRTGQTNEKLFF.

V and J are TRBV30 and TRBJ2-1, with TRBD1 as a possible D gene (6 bases). V was trimmed by 5 bases and J by 4 bases, leaving 12 bases between them. CDR1 is GTSNPN and CDR2 is SVGIG in the germline V gene (reference sequence). There are 13 residues in the CDR3. The CDR3 DNA follows: TGTGCCTGGGACTCGGGACATTACAATGAGCAGTTCTTC. Protein: CAWDSGHYNEQFF.

The chain has TRBV19 and TRBJ2-5; TRBD1 matches at 8 bases. Germline V CDR1 and CDR2: LNHDA, SQIVND (reference sequence). The CDR3 runs 13 residues. J lost 5 bases, V lost 9 bases, and 8 bases had no gene match. CDR3 loop: CASARGLRETQYF. DNA for the CDR3: TGTGCCAGCGCCAGGGGGCTTAGGGAGACCCAGTACTTC.

The V call is TRBV11-2, the J call TRBJ2-4; TRBD2 agrees at 9 bases. This CDR3 spans 13 amino acids. J gave up 8 bases and V 3 bases, and 2 bases lay outside the gene matches. The germline V gene encodes CDR1 SGHAT and CDR2 FQNNGV. The CDR3 DNA is TGTGCCAGCAGCTTTAGCGGGAGTGACATTCAGTACTTC. Translating gives CASSFSGSDIQYF.

The chain uses TRBV27 and TRBJ1-3, with D unclear. The V end was cut by 0 bases, the J end by 0 bases, with 9 bases between. The CDR3 has 16 amino acids. From germline, CDR1 is MNHEY and CDR2 SMNVEV (reference sequence). CDR3 loop: CASSLSAPSSGNTIYF. Here the CDR3 DNA reads TGTGCCAGCAGTTTATCGGCACCTAGCTCTGGAAACACCATATATTTT.

The genes are TRBV5-1 and TRBJ1-5, with TRBD1 as a possible D gene (5 bases). The CDR3 totals 14 residues. CDR1 is SGHRS, CDR2 YFSETQ, per germline. V was cut by 3 bases and J by 0 bases, with 7 bases left in between. CDR3 in DNA: TGCGCCAGCAGCTCCAGGGATAGCAATCAGCCCCAGCATTTT. This translates into CASSSRDSNQPQHF.

The rearrangement joins TRBV9 to TRBJ2-2, with 16 bases fitting TRBD2. The ends lost 2 bases at V and 4 bases at J; junction bases unmatched: 8. Germline V CDR1 and CDR2: SGDLS, YYNGEE. This CDR3 has 19 amino acids. CDR3 DNA: TGTGCCAGCAGCGTGGCGGGACTAGCGGGAGGGTCGGGCACCGGGGAGCTGTTTTTT. It yields the protein CASSVAGLAGGSGTGELFF. Based on the CDR3 plus reference TRBV9 and TRBJ2-2, the full variable domain is DSGVTQTPKHLITATGQRVTLRCSPRSGDLSVYWYQQSLDQGLQFLIQYYNGEERAKGNILERFSAQQFPDLHSELNLSSLELGDSALYFCASSVAGLAGGSGTGELFFGEGSRLTVL.

A few counts support this clone. This chain connects TRBV4-1 to TRBJ1-2; 7 positions agree with TRBD1. Germline V CDR1 and CDR2: MGHRA, YSYEKL. This CDR3 region has 15 residues. The trim removed 2 bases at V and 11 bases at J, leaving 14 bases unmatched. This CDR3 is CASSQIPQGVSPYTF. CDR3 nucleotides: TGCGCCAGCAGCCAAATCCCGCAGGGGGTTTCTCCGTACACCTTC.